A single sample gave rise to the 4 T cell receptor beta chains below, sequenced in a study of regulatory T cells in long-lasting Graves disease. As for time point: persistent/refractory GD, antithyroid drugs over 5 years with positive TRAb. From RNA extracted from PBMCs, the TCR library was made. Arm-PCR with iRepertoire HTBI primers amplified the CDR3 regions for these TCR beta libraries. One entry per CDR3 protein results from TCRdb running MiXCR on the multiplex PCR reads. This sample has roughly 500,000 distinct CDR3 sequences; 20% to 25% occur once, and the top ten carry roughly 7.1%. The sample was peripheral blood mononuclear cells (PBMCs), taken when the disease was refractory, from a patient treated with antithyroid drugs. The receptors stem from a female donor with Graves disease.

This clonotype was recorded many times. The rearrangement links TRBV7-9 to TRBJ1-6, with a possible D match to TRBD1 (6 bases). V lost 4 bases to trimming and J lost 9 bases, with 10 bases between them. In germline, CDR1 is SEHNR, CDR2 FQNEAQ (reference sequence). The CDR3 extends over 13 amino acids. CDR3 loop: CASSSDSASPLHF. CDR3 nucleotide sequence: TGTGCCAGCAGCTCGGACAGTGCTTCACCCCTCCACTTT.

The chain recombines TRBV25-1 with TRBJ2-3; D might be TRBD1 or TRBD2, each matching 6 bases. The CDR3 has 15 residues. Germline values: CDR1 MGHDK, CDR2 SYGVNS. Trimming removed 3 bases at V and 4 bases at J, with 14 bases between. Here the CDR3 DNA reads TGTGCCAGCAGTGACGAGGGGGGCCTGGCAGATACGCAGTATTTT. It yields the protein CASSDEGGLADTQYF.

This chain connects TRBV29-1 to TRBJ2-7; 9 nucleotides align to TRBD2. Germline V gene lookup returns CDR1 SQVTM and CDR2 ANQGSEA. Trimming cost V 8 bases and J 2 bases; bases outside gene matches: 7. The CDR3 extends over 13 amino acids. CDR3 region: CSIRTSAAYEQYF. The CDR3 bases are TGCAGCATTCGGACTAGCGCTGCCTACGAGCAGTACTTC.

This clonotype was found many times. The chain links TRBV19 to TRBJ1-4; D might be TRBD1 (5 bases). Looked up from germline, CDR1 is LNHDA and CDR2 is SQIVND (reference sequence). The CDR3 has 12 residues. Trimming took 3 bases from V and 8 from J, leaving 7 bases between them. The CDR3 coding sequence is TGTGCCAGTAGTATGACAGAGGAAAAACTGTTTTTT. It specifies CASSMTEEKLFF.